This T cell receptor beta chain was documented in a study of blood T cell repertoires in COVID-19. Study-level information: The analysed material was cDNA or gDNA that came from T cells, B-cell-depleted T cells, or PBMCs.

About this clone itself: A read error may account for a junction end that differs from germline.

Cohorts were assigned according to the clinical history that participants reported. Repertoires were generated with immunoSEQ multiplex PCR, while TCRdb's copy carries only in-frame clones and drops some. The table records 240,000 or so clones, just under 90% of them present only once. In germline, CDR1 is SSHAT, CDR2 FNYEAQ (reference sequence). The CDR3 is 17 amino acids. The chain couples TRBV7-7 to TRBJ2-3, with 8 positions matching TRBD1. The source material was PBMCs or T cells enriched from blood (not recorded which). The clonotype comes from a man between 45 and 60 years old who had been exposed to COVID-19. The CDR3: CASSPGQGPADADTQYF. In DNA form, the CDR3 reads TGTGCTAGCAGCCCCGGACAGGGCCCGGCCGACGCAGATACGCAGTATTTT.